A selection of T cell receptor beta chains follows, all from one sample in a study of vaccination effects on CD4 cells after COVID-19. These receptors' targets are unknown. Profiling relied on immunoSEQ multiplex PCR, and the TCRdb table lists in-frame clones only, not all of them. The repertoire holds tens of thousands of clones, with roughly 80% as singletons. This specimen was CD4+ T cells from PBMCs cultured with HCoV-229E spike peptides, taken before COVID-19 vaccination. The source of these receptors is a human donor who received a COVID-19 vaccine. Each CDR3 is given without its conserved first and last residue. D genes are given only for firm matches.

CDR3 protein	J gene	V gene	D gene
ASSSLEPDSGNTIY	TRBJ1-3	TRBV7-8	-
ASSQAVNGKLF	TRBJ1-4	TRBV3-1/TRBV3-2	-
ASSPSGGAGTQY	TRBJ2-5	TRBV18	TRBD2
ASSFWGETQY	TRBJ2-5	TRBV6-2/TRBV6-3	-
ASSEWGGTVGLGD	TRBJ1-2	TRBV2	TRBD1
ASSSAPGQGGYT	TRBJ1-2	TRBV5-1	TRBD1
ASSIYQGVFGRRSGNTIY	TRBJ1-3	TRBV5-5	TRBD1
ASSYTGVSGYT	TRBJ1-2	TRBV2	TRBD1
ASSIFWDRARDTEAF	TRBJ1-1	TRBV19	TRBD1
ASSLLALGSAGELF	TRBJ2-2	TRBV5-1	-
ASSVSQGIAKNIQY	TRBJ2-4	TRBV6-1	-
ASSSGEKNYGYT	TRBJ1-2	TRBV5-1	-
ASSGGGEQF	TRBJ2-1	TRBV9	TRBD2
ASTKDRTGELF	TRBJ2-2	TRBV7-2	TRBD1
ASSPGTVDTGELF	TRBJ2-2	TRBV18	TRBD1
ASSLLSRNEQF	TRBJ2-1	TRBV5-6	-
ASSPGVRGPTDTQY	TRBJ2-3	TRBV7-3	-
ATSDPNRGQGYHNEQF	TRBJ2-1	TRBV24-1	TRBD1
ASSPVGPREAF	TRBJ1-1	TRBV18	-
ASSEPTGMAETQY	TRBJ2-5	TRBV25-1	-
ASSSENTEAF	TRBJ1-1	TRBV18	-
ASSLRAAMGSPLH	TRBJ1-6	TRBV3-1/TRBV3-2	-
ASSGWGGTVYNEQF	TRBJ2-1	TRBV5-4	-
ASSLDRARNTIY	TRBJ1-3	TRBV6-5	TRBD1